This note documents a single TCR beta chain sequence. Its antigen is unidentified. This specimen comes from a study of a mutant IDH1 vaccine in newly diagnosed glioma. Clones were read by immunoSEQ multiplex PCR, and TCRdb kept only the in-frame ones, dropping some. The data contain around 50,000 clones, around 80% of them singletons. Stated time point: week 35, safety follow-up. With topical imiquimod, each dose of the vaccine consisted of 300 ug of mutant IDH1 20-mer peptide. Per germline, CDR1 PRHDT and CDR2 FYEKMQ (reference sequence). The CDR3 runs 12 residues. V lost 7 bases to trimming and J lost 6 bases, with 9 bases between them.

The clonotype was recovered from a man aged 35-49 years with glioma. The sequencing used PBMCs, collected from a glioma patient whose treatment included an IDH1 peptide vaccine. This sequence joins TRBV13 and TRBJ2-2, with D hard to call. In DNA form, the CDR3 reads TGTGCCAGCACGAGTGGGTCCGGGGAGCTGTTTTTT. Encoded protein: CASTSGSGELFF.